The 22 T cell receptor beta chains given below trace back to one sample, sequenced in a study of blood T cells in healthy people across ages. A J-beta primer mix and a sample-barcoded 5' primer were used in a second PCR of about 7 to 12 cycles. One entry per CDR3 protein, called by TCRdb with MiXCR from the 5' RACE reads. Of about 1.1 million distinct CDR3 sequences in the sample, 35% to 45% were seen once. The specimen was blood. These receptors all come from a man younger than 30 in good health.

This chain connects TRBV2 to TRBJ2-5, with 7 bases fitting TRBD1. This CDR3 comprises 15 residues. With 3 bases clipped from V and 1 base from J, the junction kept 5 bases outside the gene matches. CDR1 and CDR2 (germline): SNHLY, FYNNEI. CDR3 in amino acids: CASSEGGQAQETQYF. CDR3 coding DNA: TGTGCCAGCAGTGAGGGTGGACAGGCCCAAGAGACCCAGTACTTC.

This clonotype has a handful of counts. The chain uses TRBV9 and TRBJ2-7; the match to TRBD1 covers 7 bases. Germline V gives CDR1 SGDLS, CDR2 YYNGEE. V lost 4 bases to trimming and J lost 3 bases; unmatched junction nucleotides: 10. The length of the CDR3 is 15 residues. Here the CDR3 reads CASSHDGTVFYEQYF. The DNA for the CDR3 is TGTGCCAGCAGCCACGACGGGACAGTTTTCTACGAGCAGTACTTC.

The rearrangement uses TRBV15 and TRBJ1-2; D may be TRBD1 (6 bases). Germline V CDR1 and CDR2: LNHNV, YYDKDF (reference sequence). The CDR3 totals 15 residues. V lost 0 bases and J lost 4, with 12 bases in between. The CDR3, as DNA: TGTGCCACCAGCAGAGACACACAGGGTTCCTATGGCTACACCTTC. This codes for CATSRDTQGSYGYTF.

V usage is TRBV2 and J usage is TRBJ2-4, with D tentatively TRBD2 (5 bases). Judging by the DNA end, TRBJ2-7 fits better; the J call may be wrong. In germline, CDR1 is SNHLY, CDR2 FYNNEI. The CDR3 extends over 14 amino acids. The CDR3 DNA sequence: TGTGCCAGCACTGGGGTTATGCGGGCCTACGAGCAGTACTTC. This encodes CASTGVMRAYEQYF.

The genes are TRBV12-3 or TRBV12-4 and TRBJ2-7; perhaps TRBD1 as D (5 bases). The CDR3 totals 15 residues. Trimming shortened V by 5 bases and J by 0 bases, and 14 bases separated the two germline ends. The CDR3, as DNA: TGTGCCAGCAGTATGCAGGGCGTTAGCTCCTACGAGCAGTACTTC. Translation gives CASSMQGVSSYEQYF.

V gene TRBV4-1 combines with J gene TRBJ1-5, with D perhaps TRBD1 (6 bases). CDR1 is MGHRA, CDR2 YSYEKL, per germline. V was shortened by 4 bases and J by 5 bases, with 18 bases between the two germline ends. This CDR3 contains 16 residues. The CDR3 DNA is TGCGCCAGCAGCCCAAGATCGGGGGGCGCCTATCAGCCCCAGCATTTT. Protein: CASSPRSGGAYQPQHF.

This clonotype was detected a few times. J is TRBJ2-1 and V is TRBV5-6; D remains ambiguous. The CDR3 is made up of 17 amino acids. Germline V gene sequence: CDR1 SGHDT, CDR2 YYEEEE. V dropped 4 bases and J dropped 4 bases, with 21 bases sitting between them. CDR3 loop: CASSRYTSPSPYNEQFF. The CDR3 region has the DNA TGTGCCAGCAGCCGTTACACGAGCCCCTCCCCATACAATGAGCAGTTCTTC.

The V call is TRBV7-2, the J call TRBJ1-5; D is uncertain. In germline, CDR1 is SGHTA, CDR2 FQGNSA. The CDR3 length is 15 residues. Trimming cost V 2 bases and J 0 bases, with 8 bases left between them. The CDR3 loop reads CASSLLAYSNQPQHF. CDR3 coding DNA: TGTGCCAGCAGCTTACTAGCTTATAGCAATCAGCCCCAGCATTTT. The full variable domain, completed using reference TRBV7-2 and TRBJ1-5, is GAGVSQSPSNKVTEKGKDVELRCDPISGHTALYWYRQSLGQGLEFLIYFQGNSAPDKSGLPSDRFSAERTGGSVSTLTIQRTQQEDSAVYLCASSLLAYSNQPQHFGDGTRLSIL.

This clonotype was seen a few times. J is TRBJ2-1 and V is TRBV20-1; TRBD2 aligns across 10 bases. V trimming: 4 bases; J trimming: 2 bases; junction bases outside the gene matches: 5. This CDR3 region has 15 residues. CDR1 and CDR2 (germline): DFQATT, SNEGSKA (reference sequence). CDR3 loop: CSATSGGHTYNEQFF. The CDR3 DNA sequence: TGCAGTGCTACTAGCGGGGGTCACACCTACAATGAGCAGTTCTTC.

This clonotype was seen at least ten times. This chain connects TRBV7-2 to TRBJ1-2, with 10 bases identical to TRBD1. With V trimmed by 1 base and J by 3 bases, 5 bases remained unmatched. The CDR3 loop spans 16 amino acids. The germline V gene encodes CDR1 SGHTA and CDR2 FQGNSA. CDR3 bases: TGTGCCAGCAGCTTAGATTGGGACAGGGGTGACTATGGCTACACCTTC. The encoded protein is CASSLDWDRGDYGYTF.

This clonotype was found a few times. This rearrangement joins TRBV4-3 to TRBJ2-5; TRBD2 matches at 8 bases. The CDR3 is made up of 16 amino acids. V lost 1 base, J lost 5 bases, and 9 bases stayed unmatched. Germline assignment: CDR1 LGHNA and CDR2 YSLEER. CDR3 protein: CASSQVMGLVPETQYF. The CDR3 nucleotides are TGCGCCAGCAGCCAAGTAATGGGACTAGTCCCCGAGACCCAGTACTTC.

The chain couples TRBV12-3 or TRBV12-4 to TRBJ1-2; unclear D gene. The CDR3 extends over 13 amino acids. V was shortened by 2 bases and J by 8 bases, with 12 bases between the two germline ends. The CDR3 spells CASSLSRTKGYTF. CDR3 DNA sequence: TGTGCCAGCAGTTTATCGCGCACCAAAGGCTACACCTTC.

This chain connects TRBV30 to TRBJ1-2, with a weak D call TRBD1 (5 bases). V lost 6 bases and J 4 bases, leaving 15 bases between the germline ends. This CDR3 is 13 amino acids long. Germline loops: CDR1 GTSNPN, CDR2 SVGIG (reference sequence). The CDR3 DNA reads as TGTGCCTGTTCCGACCCGACAGTCTATGGCTACACCTTC. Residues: CACSDPTVYGYTF.

CDR3 sequence reads: CASSVLYEQYF. The CDR3 DNA sequence: TGTGCCAGCAGCGTTCTCTACGAGCAGTACTTC. The chain links TRBV7-2 to TRBJ2-7; D unresolved. CDR1 is SGHTA, CDR2 FQGNSA, per germline. The CDR3 consists of 11 residues. V lost 5 bases to trimming and J lost 3 bases, with 5 bases between them. The complete variable domain, with remaining parts taken from reference TRBV7-2 and TRBJ2-7, reads GAGVSQSPSNKVTEKGKDVELRCDPISGHTALYWYRQSLGQGLEFLIYFQGNSAPDKSGLPSDRFSAERTGGSVSTLTIQRTQQEDSAVYLCASSVLYEQYFGPGTRLTVT.

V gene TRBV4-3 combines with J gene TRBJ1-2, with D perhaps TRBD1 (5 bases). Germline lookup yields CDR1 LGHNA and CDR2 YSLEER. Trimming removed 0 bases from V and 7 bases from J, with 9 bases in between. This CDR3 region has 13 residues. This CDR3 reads CASSQDRGAGYTF. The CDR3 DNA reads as TGCGCCAGCAGCCAAGATCGTGGGGCTGGCTACACCTTC.

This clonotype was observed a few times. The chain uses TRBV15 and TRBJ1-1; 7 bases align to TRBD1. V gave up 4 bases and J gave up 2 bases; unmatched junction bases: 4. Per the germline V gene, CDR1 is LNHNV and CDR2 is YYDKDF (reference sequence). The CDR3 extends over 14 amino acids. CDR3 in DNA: TGTGCCACCAGCACGGGACAGCTAAACACTGAAGCTTTCTTT. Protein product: CATSTGQLNTEAFF.

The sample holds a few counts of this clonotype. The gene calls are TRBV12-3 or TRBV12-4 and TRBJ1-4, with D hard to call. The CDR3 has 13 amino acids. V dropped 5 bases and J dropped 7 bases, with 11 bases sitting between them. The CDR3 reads CASSLGRSEKLFF. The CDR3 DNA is TGTGCCAGCAGTCTGGGGAGGAGTGAAAAACTGTTTTTT.

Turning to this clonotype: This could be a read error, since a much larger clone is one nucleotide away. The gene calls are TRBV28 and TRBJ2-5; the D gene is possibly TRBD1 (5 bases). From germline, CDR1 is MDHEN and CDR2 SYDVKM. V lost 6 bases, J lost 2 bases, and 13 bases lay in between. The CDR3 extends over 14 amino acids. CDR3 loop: CASRSFDRQETQYF. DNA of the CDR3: TGTGCCAGCAGGTCCTTCGACAGACAAGAGACCCAGTACTTC.

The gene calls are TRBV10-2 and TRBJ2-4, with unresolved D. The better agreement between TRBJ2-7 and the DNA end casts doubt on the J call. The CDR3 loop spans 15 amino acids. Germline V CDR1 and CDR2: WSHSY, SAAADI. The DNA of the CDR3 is TGCGCCAGCAGTGATTTTCCCTGGCGGAGCTACGAGCAGTACTTC. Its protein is CASSDFPWRSYEQYF.

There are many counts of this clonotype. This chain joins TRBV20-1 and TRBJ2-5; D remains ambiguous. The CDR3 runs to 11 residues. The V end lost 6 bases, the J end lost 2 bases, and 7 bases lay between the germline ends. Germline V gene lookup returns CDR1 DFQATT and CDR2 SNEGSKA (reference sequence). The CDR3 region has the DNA TGCAGTGCAGGCGAACAAGAGACCCAGTACTTC. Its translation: CSAGEQETQYF.

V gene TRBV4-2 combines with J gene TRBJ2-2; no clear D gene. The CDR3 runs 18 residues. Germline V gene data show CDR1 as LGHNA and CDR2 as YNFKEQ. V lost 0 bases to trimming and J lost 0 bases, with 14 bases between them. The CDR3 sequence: CASSQDRTATTNTGELFF. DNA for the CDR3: TGTGCCAGCAGCCAAGATAGGACCGCCACCACGAACACCGGGGAGCTGTTTTTT.

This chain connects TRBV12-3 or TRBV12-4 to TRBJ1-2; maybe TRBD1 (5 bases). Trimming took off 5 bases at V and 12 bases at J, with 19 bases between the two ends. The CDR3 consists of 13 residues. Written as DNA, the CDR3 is TGTGCCAGCAGTGTGGCAGGGACCCTGGAGAACACCTTC. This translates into CASSVAGTLENTF.